This is a list of T cell receptor beta chains from one sample in a study of T cell responses to AZD1222 COVID-19 vaccine. The repertoire was sequenced with immunoSEQ multiplex PCR; TCRdb's copy has only in-frame clones and lacks some. The sample contains 89,000 or so clones, approximately 88% of which appear only once. The specimen was peripheral blood, collected on day 0 of AZD1222 vaccination. The receptors derive from an adult in good health. CDR3s include the opening cysteine and the closing phenylalanine or tryptophan. The D gene is left open where the match is weak. Size values are once, few and many counts, or a class for expanded clones, and some rows have none.

j_call: TRBJ2-7
v_call: TRBV2
clone_size: .
d_call: TRBD2
cdr3_aa: CASSDGTSGIPPYEQYF
cdr3_nt: TGTGCCAGCAGTGATGGGACTAGCGGGATACCCCCCTACGAGCAGTACTTC

j_call: TRBJ2-7
v_call: TRBV5-1
clone_size: few
d_call: .
cdr3_aa: CASSLKFVQGAYEQYF
cdr3_nt: TGCGCCAGCAGCTTGAAGTTCGTACAGGGAGCCTACGAGCAGTACTTC

j_call: TRBJ2-4
v_call: TRBV2
clone_size: .
d_call: TRBD1
cdr3_aa: CASSPRTGENIQYF
cdr3_nt: TGTGCCAGCAGTCCTCGGACAGGGGAAAACATTCAGTACTTC

j_call: TRBJ2-5
v_call: TRBV4-1
clone_size: .
d_call: TRBD1
cdr3_aa: CASSQHGQEEETQYF
cdr3_nt: TGCGCCAGCAGCCAGCACGGACAGGAGGAAGAGACCCAGTACTTC

j_call: TRBJ1-3
v_call: TRBV28
clone_size: .
d_call: TRBD1
cdr3_aa: CASSLSGLNQGGGNTIYF
cdr3_nt: TGTGCCAGCAGTCTCTCGGGACTAAATCAGGGGGGGGGAAACACCATATATTTT

j_call: TRBJ2-3
v_call: TRBV5-1
clone_size: .
d_call: .
cdr3_aa: CASSFNPEDTQYF
cdr3_nt: TGCGCCAGCAGCTTTAACCCTGAAGATACGCAGTATTTT

j_call: TRBJ1-1
v_call: TRBV5-1
clone_size: .
d_call: .
cdr3_aa: CASSAMGLEAFF
cdr3_nt: TGCGCCAGCAGCGCCATGGGACTAGAAGCTTTCTTT

j_call: TRBJ1-6
v_call: TRBV6-5
clone_size: .
d_call: .
cdr3_aa: CASSYIGAGNSPLHF
cdr3_nt: TGTGCCAGCAGTTACATAGGGGCAGGTAATTCACCCCTCCACTTT

j_call: TRBJ1-4
v_call: TRBV4-1
clone_size: .
d_call: .
cdr3_aa: CASSRLQTTNEKLFF
cdr3_nt: TGCGCCAGCAGCCGGCTGCAAACAACTAATGAAAAACTGTTTTTT

j_call: TRBJ2-1
v_call: TRBV3-1/TRBV3-2
clone_size: .
d_call: .
cdr3_aa: CASSLPPNEQFF
cdr3_nt: TGTGCCAGCAGCCTCCCCCCCAATGAGCAGTTCTTC

j_call: TRBJ1-5
v_call: TRBV7-9
clone_size: .
d_call: TRBD1
cdr3_aa: CASSLAGTGGSQPQHF
cdr3_nt: TGTGCCAGCAGCTTAGCGGGGACAGGGGGTAGTCAGCCCCAGCATTTT

j_call: TRBJ2-7
v_call: TRBV7-6
clone_size: once
d_call: .
cdr3_aa: CASSLSGGGPYEQYF
cdr3_nt: TGTGCCAGCAGCTTAAGTGGTGGCGGGCCCTACGAGCAGTACTTC

j_call: TRBJ1-6
v_call: TRBV3-1/TRBV3-2
clone_size: .
d_call: .
cdr3_aa: CASSQMRDSPLHF
cdr3_nt: TGTGCCAGCAGCCAGATGCGAGATTCACCCCTCCACTTT

j_call: TRBJ2-5
v_call: TRBV9
clone_size: .
d_call: TRBD2
cdr3_aa: CASSGGLAEETQYF
cdr3_nt: TGTGCCAGCAGCGGGGGACTAGCGGAGGAGACCCAGTACTTC

j_call: TRBJ2-3
v_call: TRBV2
clone_size: .
d_call: TRBD2
cdr3_aa: CASSEATGGAGTDTQYF
cdr3_nt: TGTGCCAGCAGTGAAGCCACCGGGGGGGCCGGCACAGATACGCAGTATTTT

j_call: TRBJ2-7
v_call: TRBV9
clone_size: few
d_call: .
cdr3_aa: CASSEATENYEQYF
cdr3_nt: TGTGCCAGCAGCGAGGCGACAGAAAACTACGAGCAGTACTTC

j_call: TRBJ2-7
v_call: TRBV9
clone_size: .
d_call: .
cdr3_aa: CASSVGGAYSYEQYF
cdr3_nt: TGTGCCAGCAGCGTCGGAGGGGCTTACTCCTACGAGCAGTACTTC

j_call: TRBJ1-2
v_call: TRBV7-9
clone_size: .
d_call: TRBD1
cdr3_aa: CASSPETGGAKGYTF
cdr3_nt: TGTGCCAGCAGCCCAGAGACAGGGGGCGCAAAGGGCTACACCTTC

j_call: TRBJ1-2
v_call: TRBV28
clone_size: .
d_call: TRBD1
cdr3_aa: CASSSGGFGYTF
cdr3_nt: TGTGCCAGCAGTTCAGGGGGCTTTGGCTACACCTTC

j_call: TRBJ2-5
v_call: TRBV19
clone_size: .
d_call: TRBD1
cdr3_aa: CASSIGGTGRRETQYF
cdr3_nt: TGTGCCAGTAGTATAGGGGGGACAGGGCGGAGGGAGACCCAGTACTTC

j_call: TRBJ1-5
v_call: TRBV19
clone_size: .
d_call: .
cdr3_aa: CASSMNHRDIHQPQHF
cdr3_nt: TGTGCCAGTAGTATGAACCACCGGGACATACATCAGCCCCAGCATTTT

j_call: TRBJ1-2
v_call: TRBV6-5
clone_size: .
d_call: TRBD1
cdr3_aa: CASSFDRGTGGYTF
cdr3_nt: TGTGCCAGCAGCTTCGACAGGGGGACGGGTGGCTACACCTTC

j_call: TRBJ2-2
v_call: TRBV9
clone_size: once
d_call: .
cdr3_aa: CASSFANTGELFF
cdr3_nt: TGTGCCAGCAGCTTCGCGAACACCGGGGAGCTGTTTTTT

j_call: TRBJ1-5
v_call: TRBV5-8
clone_size: .
d_call: .
cdr3_aa: CASSLEKGRQPQHF
cdr3_nt: TGTGCCAGCAGCTTGGAAAAGGGACGCCAGCCCCAGCATTTT

j_call: TRBJ2-2
v_call: TRBV19
clone_size: .
d_call: TRBD2
cdr3_aa: CASASGGGRADGELFF
cdr3_nt: TGTGCCAGTGCCTCCGGGGGCGGGAGGGCCGACGGGGAGCTGTTTTTT

j_call: TRBJ1-3
v_call: TRBV18
clone_size: .
d_call: .
cdr3_aa: CASSPPTTGNTIYF
cdr3_nt: TGTGCCAGCTCACCACCAACGACTGGAAACACCATATATTTT

j_call: TRBJ1-2
v_call: TRBV25-1
clone_size: .
d_call: .
cdr3_aa: CASSEWGYGYTF
cdr3_nt: TGTGCCAGCAGTGAATGGGGCTATGGCTACACCTTC

j_call: TRBJ1-2
v_call: TRBV5-5
clone_size: .
d_call: .
cdr3_aa: CASSVYGGAGGYTF
cdr3_nt: TGTGCCAGCAGCGTGTATGGGGGTGCTGGTGGCTACACCTTC

j_call: TRBJ1-1
v_call: TRBV29-1
clone_size: .
d_call: .
cdr3_aa: CSVGYREDTEAFF
cdr3_nt: TGCAGCGTGGGCTACAGGGAGGACACTGAAGCTTTCTTT

j_call: TRBJ2-5
v_call: TRBV18
clone_size: .
d_call: .
cdr3_aa: CASSAQETQYF
cdr3_nt: TGTGCCAGCTCAGCCCAAGAGACCCAGTACTTC

j_call: TRBJ2-3
v_call: TRBV28
clone_size: .
d_call: TRBD1
cdr3_aa: CASSPRGQLRADTQYF
cdr3_nt: TGTGCCAGCAGTCCCAGGGGACAGTTAAGGGCAGATACGCAGTATTTT

j_call: TRBJ1-2
v_call: TRBV12-3/TRBV12-4
clone_size: .
d_call: .
cdr3_aa: CASSGDRLRYTF
cdr3_nt: TGTGCCAGCAGCGGAGATCGACTCCGCTACACCTTC

j_call: TRBJ1-2
v_call: TRBV5-1
clone_size: once
d_call: .
cdr3_aa: CASSLEAYNYGYTF
cdr3_nt: TGCGCCAGCAGTTTGGAGGCATATAACTATGGCTACACCTTC

j_call: TRBJ2-7
v_call: TRBV5-6
clone_size: .
d_call: TRBD1
cdr3_aa: CASSPVRTGVIYEQYF
cdr3_nt: TGTGCCAGCAGCCCGGTGAGGACAGGGGTTATCTACGAGCAGTACTTC

j_call: TRBJ1-1
v_call: TRBV19
clone_size: .
d_call: .
cdr3_aa: CASLRALGYTEAFF
cdr3_nt: TGTGCCAGCCTTAGGGCCCTCGGATACACTGAAGCTTTCTTT

j_call: TRBJ2-7
v_call: TRBV6-1
clone_size: .
d_call: TRBD2
cdr3_aa: CASSDTSGRFEQYF
cdr3_nt: TGTGCCAGCAGTGATACAAGCGGGAGATTCGAGCAGTACTTC

j_call: TRBJ1-1
v_call: TRBV27
clone_size: .
d_call: .
cdr3_aa: CASSLIWAGEAFF
cdr3_nt: TGTGCCAGCAGTTTAATTTGGGCAGGAGAAGCTTTCTTT

j_call: TRBJ1-6
v_call: TRBV28
clone_size: .
d_call: .
cdr3_aa: CASSFGVSYSPLHF
cdr3_nt: TGTGCCAGCAGTTTCGGGGTCTCGTACTCACCCCTCCACTTT

j_call: TRBJ1-2
v_call: TRBV19
clone_size: .
d_call: .
cdr3_aa: CASSLLVSGGYGYTF
cdr3_nt: TGTGCCAGTAGTCTACTCGTGTCGGGTGGCTATGGCTACACCTTC

j_call: TRBJ1-1
v_call: TRBV6-1
clone_size: .
d_call: .
cdr3_aa: CASSEDPNTEAFF
cdr3_nt: TGTGCCAGCAGTGAAGATCCGAACACTGAAGCTTTCTTT

j_call: TRBJ2-2
v_call: TRBV28
clone_size: .
d_call: .
cdr3_aa: CASSLGARVTGELFF
cdr3_nt: TGTGCCAGCAGTCTTGGTGCACGTGTCACCGGGGAGCTGTTTTTT

j_call: TRBJ1-5
v_call: TRBV15
clone_size: few
d_call: .
cdr3_aa: CATSRDPGSNQPQHF
cdr3_nt: TGTGCCACCAGCAGAGATCCAGGGAGCAATCAGCCCCAGCATTTT

j_call: TRBJ1-2
v_call: TRBV25-1
clone_size: .
d_call: .
cdr3_aa: CASSSLSGGYTF
cdr3_nt: TGTGCCAGCAGCTCCCTCTCGGGAGGCTACACCTTC

j_call: TRBJ1-6
v_call: TRBV5-1
clone_size: .
d_call: TRBD1
cdr3_aa: CASSLTGEVLGSPLHF
cdr3_nt: TGCGCCAGCAGCTTGACAGGGGAGGTATTGGGTTCACCCCTCCACTTT

j_call: TRBJ1-5
v_call: TRBV24-1
clone_size: .
d_call: .
cdr3_aa: CATSDSDQPQHF
cdr3_nt: TGTGCCACCAGTGATTCGGATCAGCCCCAGCATTTT

j_call: TRBJ1-4
v_call: TRBV7-9
clone_size: few
d_call: .
cdr3_aa: CASSLAWGRQQPNEKLFF
cdr3_nt: TGTGCCAGCAGCTTAGCGTGGGGGAGACAGCAACCTAATGAAAAACTGTTTTTT

j_call: TRBJ1-5
v_call: TRBV27
clone_size: medium-sized
d_call: .
cdr3_aa: CASSRGWGNQPQHF
cdr3_nt: TGTGCCAGCAGTCGAGGGTGGGGCAATCAGCCCCAGCATTTT